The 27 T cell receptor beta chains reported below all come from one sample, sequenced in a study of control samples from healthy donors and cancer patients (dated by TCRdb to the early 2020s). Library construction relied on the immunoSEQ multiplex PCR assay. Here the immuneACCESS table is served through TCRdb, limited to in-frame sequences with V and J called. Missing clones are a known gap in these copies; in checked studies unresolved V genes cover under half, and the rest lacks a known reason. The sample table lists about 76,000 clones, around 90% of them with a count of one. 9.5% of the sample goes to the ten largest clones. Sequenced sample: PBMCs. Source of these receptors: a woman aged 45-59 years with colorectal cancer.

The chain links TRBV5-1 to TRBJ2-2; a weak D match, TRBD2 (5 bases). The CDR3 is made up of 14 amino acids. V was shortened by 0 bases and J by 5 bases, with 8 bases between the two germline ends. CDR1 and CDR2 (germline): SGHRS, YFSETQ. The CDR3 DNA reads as TGCGCCAGCAGCTTGGGTCGGGGAACCGGGGAGCTGTTTTTT. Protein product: CASSLGRGTGELFF.

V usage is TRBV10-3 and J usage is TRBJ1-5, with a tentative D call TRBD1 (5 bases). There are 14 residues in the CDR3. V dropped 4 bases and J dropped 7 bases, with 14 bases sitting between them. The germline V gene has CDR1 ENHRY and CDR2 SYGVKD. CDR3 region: CAISGGEGSQPQHF. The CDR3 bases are TGTGCCATCAGTGGGGGGGAGGGGAGCCAGCCCCAGCATTTT.

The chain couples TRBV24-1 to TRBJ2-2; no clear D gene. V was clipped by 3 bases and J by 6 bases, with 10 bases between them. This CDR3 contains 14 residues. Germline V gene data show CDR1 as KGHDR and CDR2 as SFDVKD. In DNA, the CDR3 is TGTGCCACCAGTGATCCCAACACTGCCGGGGAGCTGTTTTTT. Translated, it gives CATSDPNTAGELFF.

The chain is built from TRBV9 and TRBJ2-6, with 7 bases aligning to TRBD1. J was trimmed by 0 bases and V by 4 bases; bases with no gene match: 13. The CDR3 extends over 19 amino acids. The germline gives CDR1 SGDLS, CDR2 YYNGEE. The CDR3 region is CASSINPGTEFSGANVLTF. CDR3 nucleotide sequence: TGTGCCAGCAGCATTAACCCCGGGACAGAATTCTCTGGGGCCAACGTCCTGACTTTC.

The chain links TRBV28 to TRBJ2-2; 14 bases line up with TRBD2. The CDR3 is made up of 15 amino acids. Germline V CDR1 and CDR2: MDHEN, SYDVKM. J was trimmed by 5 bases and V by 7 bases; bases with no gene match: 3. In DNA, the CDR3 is TGTGCCAGCAAAGGGACTAGCGGGGGAACCGGGGAGCTGTTTTTT. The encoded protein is CASKGTSGGTGELFF.

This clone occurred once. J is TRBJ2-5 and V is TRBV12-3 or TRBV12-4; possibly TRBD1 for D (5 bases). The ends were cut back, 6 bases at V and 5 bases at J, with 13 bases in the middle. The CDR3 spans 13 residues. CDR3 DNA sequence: TGTGCCAGCAGAGTAGGGGTCGGGGAGACCCAGTACTTC. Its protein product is CASRVGVGETQYF.

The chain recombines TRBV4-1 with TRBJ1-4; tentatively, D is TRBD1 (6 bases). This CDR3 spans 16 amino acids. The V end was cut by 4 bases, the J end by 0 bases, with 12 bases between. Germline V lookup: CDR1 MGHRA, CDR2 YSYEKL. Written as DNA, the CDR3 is TGCGCCAGCAGCCCCGGACAGCTAGCAACTAATGAAAAACTGTTTTTT. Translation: CASSPGQLATNEKLFF.

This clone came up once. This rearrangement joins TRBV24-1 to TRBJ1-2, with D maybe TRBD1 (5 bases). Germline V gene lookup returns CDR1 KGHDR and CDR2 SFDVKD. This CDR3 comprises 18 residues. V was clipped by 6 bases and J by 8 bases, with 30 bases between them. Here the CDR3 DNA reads TGTGCCACCAGTCCTGGATGGGCAAATACGGGACGGTTTTACGGCTACACCTTC. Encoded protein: CATSPGWANTGRFYGYTF.

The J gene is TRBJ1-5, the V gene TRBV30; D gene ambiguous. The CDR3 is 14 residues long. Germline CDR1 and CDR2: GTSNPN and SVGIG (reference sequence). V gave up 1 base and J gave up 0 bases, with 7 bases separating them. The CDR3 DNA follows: TGTGCCTGGAGTGCGACGGTTAGCAATCAGCCCCAGCATTTT. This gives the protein CAWSATVSNQPQHF.

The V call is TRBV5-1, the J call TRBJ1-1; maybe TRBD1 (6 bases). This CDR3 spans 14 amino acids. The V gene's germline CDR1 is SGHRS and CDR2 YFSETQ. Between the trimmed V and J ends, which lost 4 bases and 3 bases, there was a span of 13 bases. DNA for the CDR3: TGCGCCAGCAGCGAGGGACAAAGGGACACTGAAGCTTTCTTT. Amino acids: CASSEGQRDTEAFF.

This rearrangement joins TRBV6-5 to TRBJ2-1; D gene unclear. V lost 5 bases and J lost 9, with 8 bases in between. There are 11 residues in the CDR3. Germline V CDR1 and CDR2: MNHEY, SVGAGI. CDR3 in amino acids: CASSKMAEQFF. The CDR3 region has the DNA TGTGCCAGCAGTAAAATGGCTGAGCAGTTCTTC.

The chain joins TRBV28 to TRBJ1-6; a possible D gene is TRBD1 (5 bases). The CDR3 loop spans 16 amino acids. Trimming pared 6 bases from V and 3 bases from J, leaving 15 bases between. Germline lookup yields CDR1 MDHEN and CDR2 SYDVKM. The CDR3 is CASRRAGSGYNSPLHF. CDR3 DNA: TGTGCCAGCAGGCGGGCAGGGTCAGGCTATAATTCACCCCTCCACTTT.

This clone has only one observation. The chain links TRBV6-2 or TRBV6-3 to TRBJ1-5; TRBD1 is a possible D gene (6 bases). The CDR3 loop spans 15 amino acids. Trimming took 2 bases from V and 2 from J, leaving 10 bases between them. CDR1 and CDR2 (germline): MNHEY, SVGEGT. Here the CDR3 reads CASSYGGQGNQPQHF. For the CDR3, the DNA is TGTGCCAGCAGTTACGGGGGGCAGGGCAATCAGCCCCAGCATTTT.

The CDR3 DNA is TGCAGTGCTAGAGTTGGGAACGAGCAGTACGTC. Amino acids: CSARVGNEQYV. The chain has TRBV20-1 and TRBJ2-7; D gene unclear. Per germline, CDR1 DFQATT and CDR2 SNEGSKA (reference sequence). The CDR3 runs 11 residues. V was trimmed by 1 base and J by 5 bases, leaving 6 bases between them.

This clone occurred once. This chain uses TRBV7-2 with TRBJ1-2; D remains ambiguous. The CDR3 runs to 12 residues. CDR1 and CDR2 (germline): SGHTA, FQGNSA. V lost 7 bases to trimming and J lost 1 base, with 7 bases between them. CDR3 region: CASNRVNYGYTF. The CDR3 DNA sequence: TGTGCCAGCAATAGGGTTAACTATGGCTACACCTTC.

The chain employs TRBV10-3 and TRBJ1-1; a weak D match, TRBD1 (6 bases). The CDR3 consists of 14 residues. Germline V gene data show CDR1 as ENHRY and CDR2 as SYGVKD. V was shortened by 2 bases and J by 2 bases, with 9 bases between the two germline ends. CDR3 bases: TGTGCCATCAGTGAGGGACAGAAAAACACTGAAGCTTTCTTT. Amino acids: CAISEGQKNTEAFF.

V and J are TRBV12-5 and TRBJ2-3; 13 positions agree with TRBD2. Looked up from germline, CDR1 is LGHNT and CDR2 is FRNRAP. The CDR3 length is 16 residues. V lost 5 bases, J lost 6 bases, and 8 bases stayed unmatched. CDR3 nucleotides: TGTGCTAGTGGTAGGGGACTAGCGGGAAGAGCGGATACGCAGTATTTT. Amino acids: CASGRGLAGRADTQYF.

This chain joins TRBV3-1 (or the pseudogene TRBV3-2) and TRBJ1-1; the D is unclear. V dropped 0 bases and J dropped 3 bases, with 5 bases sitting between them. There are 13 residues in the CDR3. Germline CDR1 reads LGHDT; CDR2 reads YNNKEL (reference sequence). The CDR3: CASSQEGYTEAFF. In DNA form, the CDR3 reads TGTGCCAGCAGCCAAGAAGGGTACACTGAAGCTTTCTTT.

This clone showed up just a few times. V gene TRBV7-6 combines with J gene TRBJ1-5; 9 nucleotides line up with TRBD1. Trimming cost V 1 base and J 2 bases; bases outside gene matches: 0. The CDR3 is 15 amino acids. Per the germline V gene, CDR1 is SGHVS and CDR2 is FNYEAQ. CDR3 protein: CASSLGDRGNQPQHF. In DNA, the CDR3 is TGTGCCAGCAGCTTAGGGGACAGGGGCAATCAGCCCCAGCATTTT.

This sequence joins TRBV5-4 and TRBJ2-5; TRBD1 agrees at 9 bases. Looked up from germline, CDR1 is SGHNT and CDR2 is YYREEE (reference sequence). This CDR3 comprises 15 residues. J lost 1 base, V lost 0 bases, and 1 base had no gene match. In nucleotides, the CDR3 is TGTGCCAGCAGCTTGGGGACAGGGGCCCAAGAGACCCAGTACTTC. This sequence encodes CASSLGTGAQETQYF. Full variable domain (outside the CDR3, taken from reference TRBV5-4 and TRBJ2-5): ETGVTQSPTHLIKTRGQQVTLRCSSQSGHNTVSWYQQALGQGPQFIFQYYREEENGRGNFPPRFSGLQFPNYSSELNVNALELDDSALYLCASSLGTGAQETQYFGPGTRLLVL.

For the CDR3, the DNA is TGTGCCAGCAGCCGGGCAGGCCGGGGTCAGCCCCAGCATTTT. Translated: CASSRAGRGQPQHF. The chain couples TRBV3-1 (or the pseudogene TRBV3-2) to TRBJ1-5; D gene unclear. The germline gives CDR1 LGHDT, CDR2 YNNKEL (reference sequence). V lost 4 bases to trimming and J lost 6 bases, with 13 bases between them. This CDR3 has 14 residues.

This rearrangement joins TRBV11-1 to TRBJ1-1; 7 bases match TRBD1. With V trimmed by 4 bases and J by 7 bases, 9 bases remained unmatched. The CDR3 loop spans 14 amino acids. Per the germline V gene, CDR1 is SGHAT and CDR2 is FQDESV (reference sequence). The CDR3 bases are TGTGCCAGCAGCTGGACAGGAGGGGTTGATGAAGCTTTCTTT. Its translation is CASSWTGGVDEAFF.

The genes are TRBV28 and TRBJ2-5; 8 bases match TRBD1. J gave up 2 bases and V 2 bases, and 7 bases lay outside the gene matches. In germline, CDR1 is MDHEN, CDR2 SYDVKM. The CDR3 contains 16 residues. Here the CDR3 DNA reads TGTGCCAGCAGTTTAATCGGGACAGGCCAACAAGAGACCCAGTACTTC. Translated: CASSLIGTGQQETQYF. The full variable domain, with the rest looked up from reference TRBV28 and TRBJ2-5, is DVKVTQSSRYLVKRTGEKVFLECVQDMDHENMFWYRQDPGLGLRLIYFSYDVKMKEKGDIPEGYSVSREKKERFSLILESASTNQTSMYLCASSLIGTGQQETQYFGPGTRLLVL.

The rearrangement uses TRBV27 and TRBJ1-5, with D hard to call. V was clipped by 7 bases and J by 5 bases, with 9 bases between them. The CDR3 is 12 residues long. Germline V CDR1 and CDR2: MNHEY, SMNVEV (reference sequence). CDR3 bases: TGTGCCAGCACACACGGCGATCAGCCCCAGCATTTT. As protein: CASTHGDQPQHF.

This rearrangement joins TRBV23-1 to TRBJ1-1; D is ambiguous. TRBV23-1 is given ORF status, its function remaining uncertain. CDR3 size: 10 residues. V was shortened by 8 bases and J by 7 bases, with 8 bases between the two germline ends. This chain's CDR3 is CASRGVEAFF. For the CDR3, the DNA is TGCGCCAGCCGAGGAGTTGAAGCTTTCTTT.

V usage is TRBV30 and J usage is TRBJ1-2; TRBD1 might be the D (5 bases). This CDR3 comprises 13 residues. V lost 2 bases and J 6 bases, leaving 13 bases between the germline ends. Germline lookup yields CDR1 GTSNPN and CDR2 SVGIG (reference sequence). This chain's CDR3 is CAWSRQGEDGYTF. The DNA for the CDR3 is TGTGCCTGGAGTAGGCAGGGAGAGGATGGCTACACCTTC.

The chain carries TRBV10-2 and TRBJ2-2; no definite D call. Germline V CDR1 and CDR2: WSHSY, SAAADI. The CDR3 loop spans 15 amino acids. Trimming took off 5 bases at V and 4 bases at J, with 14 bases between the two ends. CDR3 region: CASSRGSFGTGELFF. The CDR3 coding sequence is TGCGCCAGCAGTCGCGGTTCCTTCGGCACCGGGGAGCTGTTTTTT.